The entry below describes one T cell receptor (beta chain). Germline values: CDR1 MNHEY, CDR2 SVGAGI. V gave up 6 bases and J gave up 0 bases; unmatched junction bases: 8. The CDR3 loop spans 15 amino acids. The data are from a study of shared T cell receptors in the human thymus. The method was immunoSEQ multiplex PCR; TCRdb's version includes in-frame clones alone and lacks a portion of them. The repertoire holds hundreds of thousands of clones, approximately 89% seen once, with 0.0094% in the top ten. These data were also reused for a study on human thymus T cells.

The receptor was derived from a boy in the first two years of life with a congenital heart defect. The chain employs TRBV6-5 and TRBJ2-7, with 7 bases fitting TRBD1. Sequencing was carried out using thymocytes. CDR3 sequence (DNA): TGTGCCAGCAGATCCCGACAGGGTTTCTCCTACGAGCAGTACTTC. Amino acid sequence: CASRSRQGFSYEQYF.